These T cell receptor beta chains were read from a single sample in a study of beta chain features in type 1 diabetes. The repertoire was sequenced with immunoSEQ multiplex PCR; TCRdb's copy has only in-frame clones and lacks some. The repertoire holds 300,000 to 450,000 clones, with 9.5% to 10% as singletons. Sequencing used central memory CD4+ T cells from blood. The origin of the receptors is a young man with type 1 diabetes. CDR3s include the opening cysteine and the closing phenylalanine or tryptophan. D genes are given only for firm matches. Size is stated for part of the rows, as once, few or many counts, or as a class when the clone is expanded.

V gene	clone size	D gene	J gene	CDR3 protein	CDR3 DNA
TRBV11-2	.	.	TRBJ2-7	CASSLVGRQTYEQYF	TGTGCCAGCAGCTTAGTAGGCAGACAGACCTACGAGCAGTACTTC
TRBV5-1	.	.	TRBJ2-5	CASSPPGYGGETQYF	TGCGCCAGCAGCCCTCCCGGTTACGGGGGAGAGACCCAGTACTTC
TRBV10-3	few	.	TRBJ2-7	CASTWGRRSSYEQYF	TGTGCCAGCACCTGGGGCAGAAGAAGCTCCTACGAGCAGTACTTC
TRBV27	.	.	TRBJ1-4	CASSLRVTRNEKLFF	TGTGCCAGCAGTTTACGAGTGACCCGTAATGAAAAACTGTTTTTT
TRBV7-3	.	TRBD1	TRBJ2-7	CAGSLGTGPSYEQYF	TGTGCCGGCAGCTTAGGGACAGGGCCCTCCTACGAGCAGTACTTC
TRBV30	.	.	TRBJ2-3	CAYEGGDTQYF	TGTGCCTACGAAGGTGGAGATACGCAGTATTTT
TRBV18	few	.	TRBJ2-3	CASSPTPGEYTDTQYF	TGTGCCAGCTCACCGACCCCCGGAGAGTACACAGATACGCAGTATTTT
TRBV18	many	TRBD1	TRBJ1-4	CASSRATGGNEKLFF	TGTGCCAGCTCACGGGCGACAGGGGGAAATGAAAAACTGTTTTTT
TRBV28	.	.	TRBJ1-1	CASNGLNTEAFF	TGTGCCAGCAACGGGTTGAACACTGAAGCTTTCTTT
TRBV29-1	many	TRBD2	TRBJ2-3	CSVAEREGTDTQYF	TGCAGCGTTGCCGAGCGGGAGGGTACAGATACGCAGTATTTT
TRBV7-3	few	.	TRBJ1-5	CASSQSSGGIQHF	TGTGCCAGCAGCCAATCCTCCGGGGGGATCCAGCATTTT
TRBV28	few	.	TRBJ1-6	CASSEEGSPLHF	TGTGCCAGCAGCGAGGAAGGTTCACCCCTCCACTTT
TRBV7-3	.	.	TRBJ2-1	CASSLGGEQFF	TGTGCCAGCAGTTTGGGCGGGGAGCAGTTCTTC
TRBV10-2	.	.	TRBJ2-7	CASSEQVPIYEQYF	TGCGCCAGCAGTGAACAGGTCCCAATTTACGAGCAGTACTTC
TRBV28	.	.	TRBJ2-5	CASNIQGPQETQYF	TGTGCCAGCAATATACAGGGTCCGCAAGAGACCCAGTACTTC
TRBV2	.	.	TRBJ1-5	CASSDMGAGQPQHF	TGTGCCAGCAGTGATATGGGGGCTGGTCAGCCCCAGCATTTT